Below, 7 T cell receptor beta chains from the same sample are listed, as sequenced in a study of blood T cell repertoires in COVID-19. This table comes from immunoSEQ multiplex PCR, and its TCRdb copy is limited to in-frame clones, with some not included. The sample lists about 50,000 clones; 90% were seen once. Material for sequencing was peripheral blood. The source of these receptors is a human donor in a cohort sampled during active COVID-19.

The chain uses TRBV6-2 or TRBV6-3 and TRBJ2-3; D gene unclear. Germline V lookup: CDR1 MNHEY, CDR2 SVGEGT. This CDR3 is built from 14 residues. Deletions cut 0 bases from V and 4 bases from J, with 8 bases between. This CDR3 reads CASSYSQVSDTQYF. DNA of the CDR3: TGTGCCAGCAGTTACTCCCAGGTTTCAGATACGCAGTATTTT.

The chain uses TRBV13 and TRBJ2-1; 10 nucleotides agree with TRBD2. V was clipped by 5 bases and J by 2 bases; unmatched bases: 9. Germline V gene lookup returns CDR1 PRHDT and CDR2 FYEKMQ (reference sequence). The CDR3 is made up of 17 amino acids. The CDR3 here is CASSLRTSGSPYNEQFF. CDR3 nucleotide sequence: TGTGCCAGCAGCCTCAGGACTAGCGGTAGTCCCTACAATGAGCAGTTCTTC.

The rearrangement links TRBV5-1 to TRBJ1-3, with 8 bases aligning to TRBD1. The CDR3 totals 15 residues. Germline lookup yields CDR1 SGHRS and CDR2 YFSETQ. V was pared by 2 bases and J by 5 bases, with 6 bases of the junction left unmatched. This chain's CDR3 is CASSLVQGARNTIYF. The CDR3 nucleotides read TGCGCCAGCAGCTTAGTTCAGGGGGCTAGAAACACCATATATTTT.

This chain joins TRBV7-9 and TRBJ1-1, with unresolved D. CDR1 is SEHNR, CDR2 FQNEAQ, per germline (reference sequence). V shed 3 bases and J shed 2 bases, with 10 bases lying between them. This CDR3 contains 14 residues. The CDR3 DNA sequence: TGTGCCAGCAGCTTTCTTCGCGGAAACACTGAAGCTTTCTTT. It specifies CASSFLRGNTEAFF.

The chain combines TRBV15 with TRBJ2-7, with D perhaps matching TRBD1 (5 bases). Per the germline V gene, CDR1 is LNHNV and CDR2 is YYDKDF (reference sequence). CDR3 length: 15 amino acids. V lost 6 bases to trimming and J lost 3 bases, with 18 bases between them. The CDR3 nucleotides are TGTGCCACCAGAAGGCCCCGACAGCCACACTACGAGCAGTACGTC. It encodes CATRRPRQPHYEQYV.

V is TRBV19 and J is TRBJ1-2; possibly TRBD1 for D (5 bases). Between the trimmed V and J ends, which lost 7 bases and 4 bases, there was a span of 10 bases. The germline V gene has CDR1 LNHDA and CDR2 SQIVND (reference sequence). CDR3 length equals 12 residues. The CDR3 loop reads CASNQGIYGYTF. The CDR3 DNA reads TGTGCCAGTAACCAGGGCATCTATGGCTACACCTTC.

CDR3 coding DNA: TGCGCCAGCAGCCAAGATCTGGGGGCGGATGGCTACACCTTC. Amino acid sequence: CASSQDLGADGYTF. This chain connects TRBV4-1 to TRBJ1-2; D may be TRBD1 (6 bases). Trimming shortened V by 0 bases and J by 6 bases, and 11 bases separated the two germline ends. Looked up from germline, CDR1 is MGHRA and CDR2 is YSYEKL. The CDR3 sequence is 14 residues long.